This T cell receptor beta chain originates from a study of CD8 T cells in Susac syndrome. V trimming: 5 bases; J trimming: 1 base; junction bases outside the gene matches: 7. The CDR3 consists of 15 residues. In germline, CDR1 is MDHEN, CDR2 SYDVKM. When the RNA was reverse transcribed, random hexamers were used with an input of 0.5 to 1 ug. immunoSEQ multiplex PCR amplified TCR beta CDR3 across 54 Vbeta, 13 Jbeta. Each CDR3 protein gets one entry after TCRdb re-called the immunoSEQ multiplex PCR reads with MiXCR. The sample yields 95,000 to 150,000 distinct CDR3 sequences, roughly 92% seen once. Sequencing of TCR beta was carried out in blood CD8+ and CD4+ T cells. Negative magnetic isolation gave CD8+ and CD4+ cells; FACS enriched CD8+ TEMRA.

The origin of this receptor is a human donor in good health. The chain joins TRBV28 to TRBJ2-5; 7 nucleotides align to TRBD1. The specimen sequenced was CD4+ T cells from PBMCs. The CDR3 here is CASSPLDRTQETQYF. The CDR3 DNA sequence: TGTGCCAGCAGTCCGCTGGACAGGACCCAAGAGACCCAGTACTTC. The variable domain in full, with the rest retrieved from reference TRBV28 and TRBJ2-5, is DVKVTQSSRYLVKRTGEKVFLECVQDMDHENMFWYRQDPGLGLRLIYFSYDVKMKEKGDIPEGYSVSREKKERFSLILESASTNQTSMYLCASSPLDRTQETQYFGPGTRLLVL.